The clone carrying this TCR beta chain was recorded many times. What it binds is not known. These data originate in a study of CD8 T cells in ankylosing spondylitis. Per the germline V gene, CDR1 is SGHTA and CDR2 is FQGNSA. Losses at the gene ends were 0 bases for V and 6 bases for J; bases not matched to a gene: 4. This CDR3 contains 15 residues. In making TCR beta libraries, quantitative 5'-RACE with molecular barcodes was used. MiXCR, run by TCRdb on the 5' RACE reads, gives a single entry per CDR3 protein. The sample lists approximately 300,000 distinct CDR3 sequences, around 7.6% seen once, with about 14% in the top ten. Findings and limits, study-wide: With a CD8+ phenotype, disease-linked clones were relatively rare in peripheral blood. Some of the motif variants had earlier been found in reactive arthritis patients' fluid and blood. A TCR beta motif of eight highly homologous variants appeared characteristic of ankylosing spondylitis blood.

Sequenced: blood, either unsorted or a sorted T cell fraction (not recorded which). This receptor was taken from a male donor with ankylosing spondylitis. The chain recombines TRBV7-2 with TRBJ2-1; 8 bases are shared with TRBD2. The CDR3 spells CASSLASGSFNEQFF. CDR3 in DNA: TGTGCCAGCAGCTTAGCCAGCGGGAGTTTCAATGAGCAGTTCTTC.